The 5 T cell receptor beta chains reported below all come from one sample, sequenced in a study of blood T cell repertoires in COVID-19. Sequencing was performed with immunoSEQ multiplex PCR; in TCRdb, only in-frame clones are kept and a portion is missing. The sample consists of hundreds of thousands of clones, roughly nine tenths of them appearing once. The sequenced material came from peripheral blood. All receptors derive from a woman in her 50s with COVID-19, enrolled during active disease.

CDR3 bases: TGTGCCAGTAGTATCATGTCCGGAGGGCCCTACGAGCAGTACTTC. Translated: CASSIMSGGPYEQYF. The rearrangement joins TRBV19 to TRBJ2-7; possible D gene TRBD2, 6 bases. The CDR3 length is 15 residues. V was trimmed by 3 bases and J by 2 bases, leaving 14 bases between them. CDR1 and CDR2 (germline): LNHDA, SQIVND (reference sequence).

The V and J genes are TRBV6-5 and TRBJ1-2; 8 nucleotides align to TRBD1. The germline V gene has CDR1 MNHEY and CDR2 SVGAGI. With 4 bases clipped from V and 3 bases from J, the junction kept 10 bases outside the gene matches. The CDR3 totals 16 residues. The CDR3 reads CASSWDRQGADYGYTF. As DNA, the CDR3 is TGTGCCAGCAGTTGGGACCGTCAGGGGGCTGACTATGGCTACACCTTC.

The chain recombines TRBV28 with TRBJ2-5; 7 bases match TRBD2. With V trimmed by 8 bases and J by 3 bases, 3 bases remained unmatched. Germline V gene lookup returns CDR1 MDHEN and CDR2 SYDVKM. The CDR3 loop spans 12 amino acids. The chain's CDR3 is CASQSGEETQYF. The CDR3 nucleotides are TGTGCCAGCCAGAGCGGGGAAGAGACCCAGTACTTC.

Only a few counts were recorded for this clone. This chain links TRBV30 with TRBJ2-2, with D maybe TRBD1 (6 bases). Germline-derived CDR1 and CDR2 are GTSNPN and SVGIG (reference sequence). This CDR3 comprises 15 residues. V lost 3 bases and J lost 7, with 18 bases in between. The CDR3 DNA follows: TGTGCCTGGAGCCCGACGTGGGGGCAAAGCGGGGAGCTGTTTTTT. Encoded protein: CAWSPTWGQSGELFF.

This clone has only a few counts. This chain uses TRBV18 with TRBJ1-5; tentative D call: TRBD1 (5 bases). Looked up from germline, CDR1 is KGHSH and CDR2 is LQKENI. V was shortened by 5 bases and J by 4 bases, with 15 bases between the two germline ends. The CDR3 is 15 residues long. Here the CDR3 DNA reads TGTGCCAGCTCATTCACCCAGGGAAAGAATCAGCCCCAGCATTTT. It is translated as CASSFTQGKNQPQHF.